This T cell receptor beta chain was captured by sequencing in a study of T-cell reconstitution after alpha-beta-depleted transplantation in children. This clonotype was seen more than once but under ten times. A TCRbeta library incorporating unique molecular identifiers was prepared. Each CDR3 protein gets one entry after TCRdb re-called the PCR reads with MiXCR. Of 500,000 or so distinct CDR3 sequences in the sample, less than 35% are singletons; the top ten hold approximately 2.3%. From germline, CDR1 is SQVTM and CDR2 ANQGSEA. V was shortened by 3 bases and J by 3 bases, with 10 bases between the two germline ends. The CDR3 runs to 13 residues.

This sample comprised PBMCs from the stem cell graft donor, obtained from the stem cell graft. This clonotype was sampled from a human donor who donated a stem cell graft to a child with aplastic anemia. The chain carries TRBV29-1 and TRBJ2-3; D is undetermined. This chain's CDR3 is CSVDGLFTDTQYF. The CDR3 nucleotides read TGCAGCGTTGACGGCCTTTTTACAGATACGCAGTATTTT.